This passage covers 29 T cell receptor beta chains from one sample sequenced in a study of T cell changes during pregnancy in multiple sclerosis (dated by TCRdb to the late 2010s). The library relied on the immunoSEQ multiplex PCR assay. TCRdb limited this immuneACCESS table to in-frame rearrangements with V and J called. A share of clones is missing; checked studies link under half to unresolved V genes, and the rest is unexplained. The sample contains roughly 69,000 clones, approximately 91% of them found a single time. Roughly 1.4% of the sample goes to the ten largest clones. The sample was peripheral blood, taken in the third trimester of pregnancy. The receptors shown here come from a female donor with multiple sclerosis, enrolled in a pregnancy study.

This chain links TRBV11-2 with TRBJ2-7; D is uncertain. Deletions cut 0 bases from V and 2 bases from J, with 5 bases between. The CDR3 length is 13 residues. The germline V gene has CDR1 SGHAT and CDR2 FQNNGV. As DNA, the CDR3 is TGTGCCAGCAGCTTAGAAACTGCCTACGAGCAGTACTTC. Its protein product is CASSLETAYEQYF.

The chain couples TRBV5-1 to TRBJ2-3; D is possibly TRBD1 (7 bases). This CDR3 spans 16 amino acids. Looked up from germline, CDR1 is SGHRS and CDR2 is YFSETQ. V was pared by 3 bases and J by 0 bases, with 14 bases between. CDR3 protein: CASSWAGQSSTDTQYF. DNA for the CDR3: TGCGCCAGCAGCTGGGCGGGACAGTCAAGCACAGATACGCAGTATTTT.

This chain links TRBV5-4 with TRBJ1-2, with 9 bases identical to TRBD1. In germline, CDR1 is SGHNT, CDR2 YYREEE (reference sequence). After removal of 4 bases from V and 5 bases from J, the junction contained 6 bases not matched to a gene. CDR3 length: 14 residues. The CDR3 here is CASSEQGAGYGYTF. For the CDR3, the DNA is TGTGCCAGCAGCGAACAGGGGGCGGGATATGGCTACACCTTC.

V is TRBV6-5 and J is TRBJ1-1, with no clear D. CDR3 length: 12 residues. Deletions cut 6 bases from V and 3 bases from J, with 8 bases between. Germline CDR1 is MNHEY and CDR2 is SVGAGI. The CDR3 DNA reads TGTGCCAGCAGGGACTGGGACACTGAAGCTTTCTTT. Its translation: CASRDWDTEAFF.

The chain combines TRBV6-1 with TRBJ2-1, with D perhaps TRBD2 (5 bases). The CDR3 has 18 amino acids. V shed 4 bases and J shed 0 bases, with 19 bases lying between them. Per the germline V gene, CDR1 is MNHNS and CDR2 is SASEGT. CDR3 residues: CASSATRPGDSSYNEQFF. In nucleotides, the CDR3 is TGTGCCAGCAGTGCCACCAGACCCGGGGATAGCTCCTACAATGAGCAGTTCTTC.

The genes are TRBV7-2 and TRBJ2-7; a possible D gene is TRBD2 (6 bases). This CDR3 is built from 14 residues. Trimming pared 5 bases from V and 0 bases from J, leaving 11 bases between. Per germline, CDR1 SGHTA and CDR2 FQGNSA. CDR3 protein: CASSKRVSSYEQYF. CDR3 coding DNA: TGTGCCAGCAGCAAGCGGGTAAGCTCCTACGAGCAGTACTTC.

The chain has TRBV5-1 and TRBJ1-6; tentatively, D is TRBD1 (6 bases). V lost 0 bases and J 6 bases, leaving 13 bases between the germline ends. This CDR3 comprises 16 residues. Germline CDR1 SGHRS, CDR2 YFSETQ. The CDR3 bases are TGCGCCAGCAGCTTGGAAAGACAGGTCCTTAATTCACCCCTCCACTTT. Its protein product is CASSLERQVLNSPLHF.

The V gene is TRBV18, the J gene TRBJ2-3; 9 bases are shared with TRBD1. Germline-derived CDR1 and CDR2 are KGHSH and LQKENI. V lost 3 bases to trimming and J lost 6 bases; unmatched junction nucleotides: 13. The CDR3 loop spans 17 amino acids. The CDR3 spells CASSPRRGQGPWDTQYF. The CDR3 DNA reads as TGTGCCAGCTCACCCCGAAGGGGACAGGGCCCTTGGGATACGCAGTATTTT.

The rearrangement uses TRBV5-1 and TRBJ2-5, with TRBD2 identical over 11 bases. The CDR3 is 15 residues long. Germline assignment: CDR1 SGHRS and CDR2 YFSETQ. The V gene end was trimmed by 0 bases and the J gene end by 5 bases; junction bases not matched to a gene: 3. The CDR3 DNA reads as TGCGCCAGCAGCTTGGGAGTAGCGGGGGGGGAGACCCAGTACTTC. Its translation: CASSLGVAGGETQYF.

The chain combines TRBV6-5 with TRBJ2-3, with 7 bases lining up with TRBD1. Germline V lookup: CDR1 MNHEY, CDR2 SVGAGI. Unmatched junction bases numbered 7, after V lost 5 bases and J lost 2 bases. There are 15 residues in the CDR3. CDR3 sequence (DNA): TGTGCCAGCAGTGCTGGGACAGAACTCACAGATACGCAGTATTTT. This encodes CASSAGTELTDTQYF.

The chain is built from TRBV2 and TRBJ1-2; maybe TRBD1 (6 bases). This CDR3 has 14 residues. In germline, CDR1 is SNHLY, CDR2 FYNNEI. Between the trimmed V and J ends, which lost 3 bases and 0 bases, there was a span of 8 bases. The CDR3: CASSDRTANYGYTF. In nucleotides, the CDR3 is TGTGCCAGCAGTGATAGGACAGCTAACTATGGCTACACCTTC. Based on the CDR3 plus reference TRBV2 and TRBJ1-2, the full variable domain is EPEVTQTPSHQVTQMGQEVILRCVPISNHLYFYWYRQILGQKVEFLVSFYNNEISEKSEIFDDQFSVERPDGSNFTLKIRSTKLEDSAMYFCASSDRTANYGYTFGSGTRLTVV.

The genes are TRBV5-6 and TRBJ2-6, with 9 bases aligning to TRBD1. V dropped 7 bases and J dropped 1; count of bases not matched to a gene: 12. CDR1 SGHDT and CDR2 YYEEEE come from the germline V gene. There are 18 residues in the CDR3. CDR3 region: CASALSGTGMSGANVLTF. The DNA for the CDR3 is TGTGCCAGCGCACTATCCGGGACAGGGATGTCTGGGGCCAACGTCCTGACTTTC.

This chain connects TRBV18 to TRBJ1-2, with D unclear. The CDR3 length is 13 residues. V was pared by 3 bases and J by 3 bases, with 8 bases between. CDR1 KGHSH and CDR2 LQKENI come from the germline V gene. The CDR3 loop is CASSPERDYGYTF. The DNA for the CDR3 is TGTGCCAGCTCACCGGAGAGAGACTATGGCTACACCTTC.

The V call is TRBV12-5, the J call TRBJ2-5; D is possibly TRBD1 (6 bases). V gave up 2 bases and J gave up 0 bases, with 19 bases separating them. Looked up from germline, CDR1 is LGHNT and CDR2 is FRNRAP. This CDR3 is built from 18 residues. The CDR3 sequence: CASGLTPDGQPYQETQYF. The CDR3 region has the DNA TGTGCTAGTGGTTTGACCCCCGACGGACAGCCGTACCAAGAGACCCAGTACTTC.

This clone has more than one count but fewer than ten. The J gene is TRBJ1-2, the V gene TRBV28; D possibly corresponds to TRBD1 (5 bases). The germline gives CDR1 MDHEN, CDR2 SYDVKM. V lost 6 bases, J lost 5 bases, and 16 bases lay in between. The CDR3 extends over 14 amino acids. The CDR3 spells CASSPLDNIYGYTF. CDR3 bases: TGTGCCAGCAGCCCTCTGGACAACATATATGGCTACACCTTC.

The J gene is TRBJ1-1, the V gene TRBV5-4; the D gene is possibly TRBD1 (5 bases). The CDR3 consists of 16 residues. V lost 0 bases, J lost 1 base, and 13 bases lay in between. Germline values: CDR1 SGHNT, CDR2 YYREEE (reference sequence). CDR3 DNA sequence: TGTGCCAGCAGCTTGGACAGGATAAAAGCGAACACTGAAGCTTTCTTT. It yields the protein CASSLDRIKANTEAFF.

CDR3 sequence reads: CASSSSGGLRTGELFF. The CDR3 coding sequence is TGTGCCAGCAGTTCGTCGGGGGGGCTGCGAACCGGGGAGCTGTTTTTT. V gene TRBV27 combines with J gene TRBJ2-2; 8 bases fit TRBD2. Per germline, CDR1 MNHEY and CDR2 SMNVEV (reference sequence). There are 16 residues in the CDR3. After removal of 4 bases from V and 5 bases from J, the junction contained 9 bases not matched to a gene.

The chain carries TRBV2 and TRBJ1-1; D gene ambiguous. This CDR3 has 13 residues. CDR1 and CDR2 from the germline V gene are SNHLY and FYNNEI. V was clipped by 6 bases and J by 4 bases, with 12 bases between them. CDR3 nucleotide sequence: TGTGCCAGCAGAGCAGGTTACTTCACTGAAGCTTTCTTT. This sequence encodes CASRAGYFTEAFF. Variable domain in full (rest from reference TRBV2 and TRBJ1-1): EPEVTQTPSHQVTQMGQEVILRCVPISNHLYFYWYRQILGQKVEFLVSFYNNEISEKSEIFDDQFSVERPDGSNFTLKIRSTKLEDSAMYFCASRAGYFTEAFFGQGTRLTVV.

J is TRBJ1-1 and V is TRBV2, with D tentatively TRBD1 (5 bases). Trimming stripped 8 bases from V and 8 bases from J, with 30 bases between. This CDR3 has 17 residues. Per the germline V gene, CDR1 is SNHLY and CDR2 is FYNNEI. Here the CDR3 reads CASRNYLAGVRIPEAFF. Written as DNA, the CDR3 is TGTGCCAGCCGGAACTACTTGGCGGGGGTCCGGATACCCGAAGCTTTCTTT.

The rearrangement joins TRBV5-1 to TRBJ1-1; the match to TRBD1 covers 10 bases. Germline loops: CDR1 SGHRS, CDR2 YFSETQ. The CDR3 contains 15 residues. Trimming cost V 3 bases and J 5 bases; bases outside gene matches: 7. CDR3 bases: TGCGCCAGCAGCTCGACTGGGACAGGGGTAACTGAAGCTTTCTTT. Translated: CASSSTGTGVTEAFF. The full variable domain, with the rest looked up from reference TRBV5-1 and TRBJ1-1, is KAGVTQTPRYLIKTRGQQVTLSCSPISGHRSVSWYQQTPGQGLQFLFEYFSETQRNKGNFPGRFSGRQFSNSRSEMNVSTLELGDSALYLCASSSTGTGVTEAFFGQGTRLTVV.

This chain uses TRBV19 with TRBJ1-2, with a weak D call TRBD1 (5 bases). The V and J ends lost 7 bases and 4 bases respectively, with 13 bases between them. The CDR3 runs 13 residues. Germline assignment: CDR1 LNHDA and CDR2 SQIVND (reference sequence). CDR3 in amino acids: CASTGQQSYGYTF. The CDR3 DNA sequence: TGTGCCAGTACAGGGCAGCAGAGCTATGGCTACACCTTC.

The genes are TRBV7-2 and TRBJ2-3; D is perhaps TRBD1 (5 bases). The germline V gene has CDR1 SGHTA and CDR2 FQGNSA. Trimming stripped 2 bases from V and 0 bases from J, with 9 bases between. The CDR3 is 15 amino acids. The CDR3 loop is CASSLSKGSTDTQYF. Here the CDR3 DNA reads TGTGCCAGCAGCTTATCAAAGGGGAGCACAGATACGCAGTATTTT.

This chain links TRBV7-3 with TRBJ2-1; tentative D call: TRBD2 (6 bases). Per germline, CDR1 SGHTA and CDR2 FQGTGA. The CDR3 is 11 residues long. V gave up 6 bases and J gave up 10 bases, with 10 bases separating them. The CDR3 sequence is CASSSGGEQFF. CDR3 nucleotides: TGTGCCAGCAGTTCCGGGGGAGAGCAGTTCTTC.

The chain combines TRBV5-1 with TRBJ2-2; the D gene is possibly TRBD1 (6 bases). Trimming cost V 3 bases and J 7 bases, with 16 bases left between them. The V gene's germline CDR1 is SGHRS and CDR2 YFSETQ. This CDR3 region has 15 residues. CDR3 DNA: TGCGCCAGCAGCTGGGAACAGGGTGTGAGCGGGGAGCTGTTTTTT. Translation gives CASSWEQGVSGELFF.

The chain links TRBV5-5 to TRBJ1-1; 9 bases map to TRBD1. Germline trimming cut 2 bases from V and 0 bases from J; bases unmatched to any gene: 14. The CDR3 totals 19 residues. The germline V gene has CDR1 SGHKS and CDR2 YYEKEE (reference sequence). In DNA form, the CDR3 reads TGTGCCAGCAGCTTTAATTCCGGGACAGGGATACTTGTGAACACTGAAGCTTTCTTT. Translating it yields CASSFNSGTGILVNTEAFF.

V usage is TRBV9 and J usage is TRBJ2-2; D perhaps matches TRBD2 (6 bases). The V and J ends lost 3 bases and 8 bases respectively, with 17 bases between them. Germline V gene sequence: CDR1 SGDLS, CDR2 YYNGEE. The CDR3 has 15 residues. The CDR3 DNA sequence: TGTGCCAGCAGCGCCCTGGGGGAGGAGTGGGGGGAGCTGTTTTTT. Protein product: CASSALGEEWGELFF. Full variable domain (missing parts from reference TRBV9 and TRBJ2-2): DSGVTQTPKHLITATGQRVTLRCSPRSGDLSVYWYQQSLDQGLQFLIQYYNGEERAKGNILERFSAQQFPDLHSELNLSSLELGDSALYFCASSALGEEWGELFFGEGSRLTVL.

The chain combines TRBV7-9 with TRBJ1-1, with TRBD1 matching over 7 bases. The CDR3 is made up of 12 amino acids. With 5 bases clipped from V and 6 bases from J, the junction kept 3 bases outside the gene matches. CDR1 is SEHNR, CDR2 FQNEAQ, per germline (reference sequence). CDR3 DNA: TGTGCCAGCAGCCAAGACAGGGCTGAAGCTTTCTTT. This encodes CASSQDRAEAFF.

This clone was counted only a few times. The gene calls are TRBV6-5 and TRBJ2-2; D is undetermined. With 6 bases removed from V and 5 bases from J, the gap between germline ends came to 10 bases. The CDR3 is 13 amino acids. The V gene's germline CDR1 is MNHEY and CDR2 SVGAGI. CDR3 coding DNA: TGTGCCAGCAGCCGTACTGTGACCGGGGAGCTGTTTTTT. Translation: CASSRTVTGELFF.

The chain uses TRBV5-4 and TRBJ2-2; D perhaps matches TRBD2 (7 bases). The CDR3 loop spans 12 amino acids. Germline V gene lookup returns CDR1 SGHNT and CDR2 YYREEE (reference sequence). The CDR3 loop is CAVGGLTGELFF. In nucleotides, the CDR3 is TGTGCGGTCGGGGGGCTCACCGGGGAGCTGTTTTTT.